The rows below give T cell receptor beta chains drawn from one sample of a study of early T cells in non-severe SARS-CoV-2 infection. MiXCR, applied by TCRdb to the 5' RACE reads, yields one record per CDR3 protein. The sample records 75,000 to 100,000 distinct CDR3 sequences, 16% being singletons. The sequencing sample was made of whole blood. Receptor source: an adult who was a healthcare worker with PCR-confirmed SARS-CoV-2 infection or an uninfected control (not recorded which). Each CDR3 is given with its conserved first and last residue. D genes are given only for firm matches. Clone sizes are given selectively: once, few, many, or a class where the clone is expanded.

V gene,J gene,clone size,D gene,CDR3 protein
TRBV27,TRBJ1-2,few,.,CASSFLGKRGYTF
TRBV3-1,TRBJ1-1,many,.,CASSQEGMNTEAFF
TRBV3-1,TRBJ1-4,few,.,CASSQDLGNEKLFF
TRBV20-1,TRBJ2-1,.,TRBD2,CSARVGGSSYNEQFF
TRBV29-1,TRBJ2-7,.,.,CSYTPTASGEQYF
TRBV5-6,TRBJ2-5,once,.,CTSSLKAGAQETQYF
TRBV5-1,TRBJ2-3,few,.,CASSTFQASDTQYF
TRBV20-1,TRBJ1-5,.,.,CSARAHYSNQPQHF
TRBV29-1,TRBJ2-3,few,TRBD1,CSVLTGVTDTQYF
TRBV7-2,TRBJ1-1,few,.,CASSLHLNTEAFF
TRBV11-2,TRBJ2-7,few,TRBD1,CASSLESGGGYEQYF
TRBV7-8,TRBJ1-2,few,.,CASSPSPESPDYGYTF
TRBV10-3,TRBJ2-1,.,TRBD1,CAIKGTVNEQFF
TRBV7-2,TRBJ2-7,few,TRBD2,CASSLAGTSGRIGYEQYF
TRBV19,TRBJ2-7,few,.,CASSSLYEQYF
TRBV10-3,TRBJ2-7,.,TRBD2,CAVAGGYEQYF
TRBV6-1,TRBJ1-6,.,.,CASSEQGRSPLHF
TRBV5-4,TRBJ2-2,few,TRBD1,CASSLGQGLTGELFF
TRBV3-1,TRBJ2-2,few,.,CASSQRVAGELFF
TRBV20-1,TRBJ2-3,many,.,CSAKRAPSVTDTQYF
TRBV2,TRBJ2-1,.,TRBD1,CASNEQGAYNEQFF
TRBV12-3/TRBV12-4,TRBJ1-6,many,TRBD1,CASRWDSGSPLHF
TRBV7-6,TRBJ1-3,many,TRBD1,CASSHPGQDSGNTIYF
TRBV7-2,TRBJ2-2,many,TRBD2,CASSRTSVGTGELFF
TRBV28,TRBJ2-7,.,.,CASTPLLETYSYEQYF
TRBV6-5,TRBJ1-5,many,.,CASSYSGAGANQPQHF
TRBV7-9,TRBJ2-1,few,.,CASRAELSSSYNEQFF
TRBV7-2,TRBJ2-3,.,.,CASSLSEGFTDTQYF
TRBV5-1,TRBJ2-5,.,TRBD2,CASSLGLGQETQYF
TRBV7-2,TRBJ2-2,.,.,CASSHGIRNGELFF
TRBV28,TRBJ1-2,.,TRBD1,CASSPRDRIYGYTF